This T cell receptor (beta chain) derives from a study of blood T cells in healthy people across ages. Study findings and constraints: Because sorting was not performed, PBMCs prevented conclusive naive versus antigen-experienced comparison.

This clonotype showed up just a few times. No antigen is known for it. The donors, aged about 6 to 95, were healthy Caucasians from Russia. Germline V CDR1 and CDR2: LNHNV, YYDKDF (reference sequence). Trimming left V 0 bases short and J 6 bases short, with 17 bases between. The CDR3 consists of 17 residues. Alongside a J-beta primer mix, a sample-barcoded 5' primer served in a second PCR lasting about 7 to 11 cycles. Via MiXCR, TCRdb re-called the 5' RACE reads, giving one row per CDR3 protein. The sample contains around 800,000 distinct CDR3 sequences, about 42% of which appear only once. Sequenced: blood. This clonotype was obtained from an elderly man in good health. This sequence joins TRBV15 and TRBJ2-2; no firm D call. CDR3 nucleotide sequence: TGTGCCACCAGCAGAGATATGCAGGCGGTTCGTGCCGGGGAGCTGTTTTTT. Protein product: CATSRDMQAVRAGELFF.